Listed below are T cell receptor beta chains from one sample, sequenced in a study of T-cell memory formation after mild COVID-19. One entry per CDR3 protein results from TCRdb running MiXCR on the 5' RACE reads. The sample consists of roughly 110,000 distinct CDR3 sequences, 15% to 20% of them appearing once. Material: PBMCs or a T cell subset sorted from them (not recorded which). The receptors come from an adult woman who had mild COVID-19 (a few samples of this study predate the infection). Cell type and time point are not known. The CDR3 runs from the conserved cysteine through the conserved F or W. Each record gives: D gene, V gene, J gene, CDR3 protein. A D gene is named only where the DNA matches it firmly.

>-|TRBV6-5|TRBJ2-5
CASSYRFGRGGADRETQYF
>-|TRBV20-1|TRBJ1-1
CSAPPLRGRVNTEAFF
>-|TRBV7-9|TRBJ1-1
CASSPMGGAGYTEAFF
>TRBD1|TRBV5-1|TRBJ2-7
CASSWTGQGDEQYF
>-|TRBV24-1|TRBJ1-1
CATSDSGMNTEAFF
>TRBD2|TRBV5-6|TRBJ2-2
CASSTRLAGGSGELFF
>TRBD1|TRBV5-1|TRBJ2-7
CASSFPGTGTYEQYF
>TRBD1|TRBV5-5|TRBJ2-7
CASSLDRGRYEQYF
>-|TRBV7-2|TRBJ1-1
CASSFVGGMNTEAFF
>TRBD1|TRBV29-1|TRBJ2-2
CSVRTGVNTGELFF
>-|TRBV20-1|TRBJ2-3
CSAKGVLNYRDTQYF
>TRBD2|TRBV5-1|TRBJ2-3
CASSSGTSGTDTQYF
>-|TRBV12-3/TRBV12-4|TRBJ1-2
CASSHDTEAYGYTF
>TRBD2|TRBV7-9|TRBJ2-7
CASSLAGAGVGYEQYF
>-|TRBV7-9|TRBJ2-1
CASSLDPPGWFF
>-|TRBV5-5|TRBJ2-1
CASSPFVGGSYNEQFF
>-|TRBV4-3|TRBJ1-1
CASSRNTGTWAEAFF
>-|TRBV29-1|TRBJ2-7
CSVRISYEQYF
>-|TRBV4-3|TRBJ2-1
CASSQDWTNYNEQFF
>-|TRBV12-3/TRBV12-4|TRBJ1-5
CASSPRGLSNQPQHF
>-|TRBV6-5|TRBJ2-3
CASSYSIYGPSSTDTQYF
>TRBD2|TRBV6-5|TRBJ2-1
CASSPRLAESYNEQFF
>-|TRBV12-3/TRBV12-4|TRBJ2-2
CASSSVGGELFF
>-|TRBV7-9|TRBJ2-7
CASSLAVSSYEQYF
>TRBD1|TRBV4-3|TRBJ2-7
CASSQDLQGAYEQYF
>-|TRBV14|TRBJ2-1
CASSQGTSYNEQFF